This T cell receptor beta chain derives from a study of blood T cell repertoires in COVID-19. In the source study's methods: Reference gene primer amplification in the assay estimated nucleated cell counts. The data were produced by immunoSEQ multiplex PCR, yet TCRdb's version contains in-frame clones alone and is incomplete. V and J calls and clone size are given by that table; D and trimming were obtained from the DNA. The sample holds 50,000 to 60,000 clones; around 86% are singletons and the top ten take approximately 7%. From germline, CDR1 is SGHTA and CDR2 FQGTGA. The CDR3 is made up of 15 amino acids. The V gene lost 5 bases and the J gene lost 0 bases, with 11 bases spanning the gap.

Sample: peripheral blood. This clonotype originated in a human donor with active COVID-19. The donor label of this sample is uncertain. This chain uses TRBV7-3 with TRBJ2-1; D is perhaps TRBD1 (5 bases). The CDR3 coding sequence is TGTGCCAGCAGCCTCGACAGTAGCTCCTACAATGAGCAGTTCTTC. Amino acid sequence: CASSLDSSSYNEQFF.